Below are 14 T cell receptor beta chains sequenced from a single sample in a study of shared clonotypes between healthy human individuals. Assay: immunoSEQ multiplex PCR; the TCRdb copy retains only in-frame clones and omits some. The sample holds 2 million to 3 million clones, roughly 93% seen once. Sequenced: naive CD4+ T cells from PBMCs. Regarding subset: CD45RA+ positively selected. These receptors were obtained from a man younger than 35 in good health. Some clones in this sample may be carry-over from other donors' samples.

The sample holds one count of this clone. The chain couples TRBV9 to TRBJ2-7; 7 nucleotides align to TRBD2. This CDR3 region has 15 residues. CDR1 and CDR2 (germline): SGDLS, YYNGEE. The V segment lost 0 bases and the J segment 2 bases; nucleotides outside the gene matches: 5. The DNA for the CDR3 is TGTGCCAGCAGCGTAGTTCCTAGCGGAACCTACGAGCAGTACTTC. Translation: CASSVVPSGTYEQYF.

The rearrangement joins TRBV7-9 to TRBJ2-2, with a weak D call TRBD2 (6 bases). V was pared by 4 bases and J by 2 bases, with 20 bases between. This CDR3 spans 18 amino acids. CDR1 and CDR2 from the germline V gene are SEHNR and FQNEAQ (reference sequence). CDR3 sequence reads: CASSSSRPGGSNTGELFF. The CDR3 nucleotides read TGTGCCAGCAGCTCGAGCCGGCCTGGGGGGTCCAACACCGGGGAGCTGTTTTTT.

The chain joins TRBV6-1 to TRBJ2-3, with 8 bases lining up with TRBD1. J lost 0 bases, V lost 2 bases, and 4 bases had no gene match. The CDR3 consists of 16 residues. The germline V gene has CDR1 MNHNS and CDR2 SASEGT. CDR3 in DNA: TGTGCCAGCAGTGAACGGGGACAGGCCAGCACAGATACGCAGTATTTT. Translating it yields CASSERGQASTDTQYF.

The rearrangement links TRBV14 to TRBJ2-2; 8 bases agree with TRBD1. CDR1 is SGHDN, CDR2 FVKESK, per germline. The CDR3 consists of 16 residues. V dropped 5 bases and J dropped 3; count of bases not matched to a gene: 8. The CDR3 is CASSKQGGDYTGELFF. Here the CDR3 DNA reads TGTGCCAGCAGCAAACAGGGGGGAGATTACACCGGGGAGCTGTTTTTT.

The chain carries TRBV18 and TRBJ1-3, with TRBD1 identical over 9 bases. The ends lost 3 bases at V and 0 bases at J; junction bases unmatched: 9. The CDR3 is 18 amino acids. Germline loops: CDR1 KGHSH, CDR2 LQKENI. CDR3 bases: TGTGCCAGCTCACCCCGGACAGGGGATACGAGCTCTGGAAACACCATATATTTT. It codes for CASSPRTGDTSSGNTIYF.

The chain employs TRBV5-5 and TRBJ1-2, with 9 bases aligning to TRBD1. The CDR3 is made up of 15 amino acids. With 4 bases clipped from V and 0 bases from J, the junction kept 4 bases outside the gene matches. Germline lookup yields CDR1 SGHKS and CDR2 YYEKEE (reference sequence). In DNA form, the CDR3 reads TGTGCCAGCAGCCCGGGACAGGGCGCTAACTATGGCTACACCTTC. It translates to CASSPGQGANYGYTF.

A note on this clone: Other DNA sequences in the sample encode the same CDR3. The chain has TRBV30 and TRBJ2-7, with 8 positions matching TRBD1. With 5 bases clipped from V and 6 bases from J, the junction kept 6 bases outside the gene matches. This CDR3 spans 12 amino acids. Germline-derived CDR1 and CDR2 are GTSNPN and SVGIG (reference sequence). The CDR3 spells CAWGQGAGEQYF. CDR3 DNA: TGTGCCTGGGGGCAGGGGGCGGGCGAGCAGTACTTC. Complete variable domain (other parts from reference TRBV30 and TRBJ2-7): SQTIHQWPATLVQPVGSPLSLECTVEGTSNPNLYWYRQAAGRGLQLLFYSVGIGQISSEVPQNLSASRPQDRQFILSSKKLLLSDSGFYLCAWGQGAGEQYFGPGTRLTVT.

The genes are TRBV27 and TRBJ2-3, with D possibly being TRBD2 (6 bases). Trimming left V 2 bases short and J 7 bases short, with 19 bases between. Germline assignment: CDR1 MNHEY and CDR2 SMNVEV (reference sequence). This CDR3 has 16 residues. This CDR3 reads CASSLAGSLSPYTQYF. Written as DNA, the CDR3 is TGTGCCAGCAGTTTAGCGGGATCACTGTCCCCCTATACGCAGTATTTT.

This clone was recorded a few times. The chain uses TRBV2 and TRBJ1-5; D uncertain. Germline assignment: CDR1 SNHLY and CDR2 FYNNEI. Trimming removed 2 bases from V and 9 bases from J, with 14 bases in between. The CDR3 has 14 residues. This chain's CDR3 is CASSEFDHRLPQHF. The CDR3 DNA reads as TGTGCCAGCAGTGAATTCGACCATCGGTTGCCCCAGCATTTT.

The chain recombines TRBV6-6 with TRBJ1-2, with 8 bases identical to TRBD1. Germline CDR1 is MNHNY and CDR2 is SVGAGI (reference sequence). CDR3 size: 14 residues. The trim removed 10 bases at V and 1 base at J, leaving 8 bases unmatched. CDR3: CATIRTGHNYGYTF. The CDR3 DNA sequence: TGTGCCACCATCAGGACAGGGCATAACTATGGCTACACCTTC.

CDR3 protein: CASQQGRGQPQHF. CDR3 nucleotides: TGTGCCAGCCAACAGGGGAGAGGTCAGCCCCAGCATTTT. The chain couples TRBV7-9 to TRBJ1-5, with TRBD1 matching over 7 bases. The CDR3 is made up of 13 amino acids. V dropped 8 bases and J dropped 6; count of bases not matched to a gene: 7. Germline V gene data show CDR1 as SEHNR and CDR2 as FQNEAQ (reference sequence).

A word on this clone: Other nucleotide sequences in the sample specify the same CDR3. The chain joins TRBV7-2 to TRBJ2-1; 13 bases align to TRBD2. The germline V gene has CDR1 SGHTA and CDR2 FQGNSA. Trimming cost V 1 base and J 9 bases; bases outside gene matches: 0. The CDR3 consists of 14 residues. CDR3 loop: CASSLGTSGSEQFF. The CDR3 nucleotides read TGTGCCAGCAGCTTAGGGACTAGCGGGAGTGAGCAGTTCTTC.

The V gene is TRBV4-3, the J gene TRBJ1-2; the D gene is possibly TRBD1 (6 bases). From germline, CDR1 is LGHNA and CDR2 YSLEER. The CDR3 extends over 15 amino acids. V was trimmed by 4 bases and J by 1 base, leaving 13 bases between them. The CDR3 nucleotides read TGCGCCAGCAGCCCAGGGGACGGAAATAACTATGGCTACACCTTC. Amino acids: CASSPGDGNNYGYTF.

J is TRBJ1-1 and V is TRBV11-2, with D unresolved. This CDR3 has 14 amino acids. V was pared by 5 bases and J by 6 bases, with 16 bases between. Germline V gene sequence: CDR1 SGHAT, CDR2 FQNNGV. The CDR3 spells CASSTHQVAPEAFF. The CDR3 DNA reads as TGTGCCAGCAGCACACACCAGGTAGCCCCTGAAGCTTTCTTT.